This T cell receptor beta chain was captured by sequencing in a study of T cells in Graves' hyperthyroidism and ophthalmopathy. This clonotype was seen more than once but under ten times. These patients, aged 18 to 65, had recently diagnosed hyperthyroidism lasting under 2 months. Uncontrolled infection, other autoimmune disease, pregnancy or lactation led to exclusion. This sample holds PBMCs from 9.5 to 10 ml fresh peripheral blood. The CDR3 covers 15 residues. Germline CDR1 SGHTA, CDR2 FQGNSA. Trimming removed 1 base from V and 7 bases from J, with 11 bases in between. The source material, RNA transcripts, was used to amplify TCR beta CDR3 regions. The TCR CDR3 first-round RT-PCR relied on the HTBI primer set. TCRdb reprocessed the multiplex PCR reads with MiXCR, giving one entry per CDR3 protein. This sample has about 690,000 distinct CDR3 sequences; approximately 15% occur once, and the top ten carry around a sixth.

Material: blood. The chain has TRBV7-2 and TRBJ1-6, with D possibly TRBD1 on 5 matching bases. The clonotype originates from a man aged 50-60 years with Graves' hyperthyroidism. CDR3 amino acids: CASSLDPGLNSPLHF. CDR3 coding DNA: TGTGCCAGCAGCTTAGATCCAGGGTTGAATTCACCCCTCCACTTT.